Sequencing of this T cell receptor beta chain was carried out in a study of blood T cell repertoires in COVID-19 (dated by TCRdb to 2019 to 2021). For the study in its entirety: The collaborator samples originated in the United States, Italy and Spain and spanned the acute and convalescent phases of COVID-19. The material from the prospective study consisted of cDNA or gDNA derived from T cells, B-cell-depleted T cells, or PBMCs. Subjects who had been exposed to COVID-19, were actively infected with it, or had recovered from it provided the deeply sampled blood TCRbeta repertoires that made up the dataset. The repertoires were released in a freely available public database meant as a resource for research on the immune response to SARS-CoV-2. Samples were obtained from the ongoing ImmuneRACE study (first 160 participants) and from some 1,200 subjects provided by 6 global collaborators. Nearly every sample came with metadata listing a de-identified subject ID, COVID-19 status, age in years and sex. HLA class I and class II types, where available, came from metadata supplied by the sample provider rather than from assay-based typing. Summary of the overall study and its limitations: How much clinical and demographic metadata was included differed by source and by participant, and the metadata was provided uncurated.

Participants in the prospective study were aged 18 to 89 years, lived in 20 to 30 United States geographic areas, and enrolled through a virtual design. In the prospective study, cohorts were assigned on the basis of participant-reported clinical history obtained from a screening survey and a study questionnaire. Recovered participants in ImmuneRACE Cohort 3 were defined by two consecutive negative NP/OP PCR tests, clearance by a healthcare professional, or resolution of symptoms. Mobile phlebotomists in the prospective study collected whole blood, serum and a nasopharyngeal or oropharyngeal swab from every participant. Additional blood draws and questionnaires over an approximately two-month period could optionally be provided by prospective study participants. Prospective study blood samples were shipped either frozen or at room temperature before DNA extraction. The CDR3 spans 15 residues, from the cysteine through the phenylalanine. Only CDR3 DNA remains: 45 bases, in frame from the first base. Cut back by 0 bases and 0 bases, the V and J ends lie 7 bases apart. Reading the germline V gene gives CDR1 SGHRS and CDR2 YFSETQ.

TCRbeta CDR3 regions were amplified from genomic DNA using the immunoSEQ Assay, a bias-controlled multiplex PCR. Under the source paper's analysis protocol: The number of nucleated cells in each sample was estimated by amplification of reference gene primers within the assay. Sequence reads were collapsed and filtered to measure the absolute abundance of every unique TCRbeta CDR3 rearrangement. Productive Simpson clonality was computed per sample as the square root of Simpson's diversity index over productive rearrangements. TCRdb holds this immuneACCESS table with in-frame rearrangements only. Some clones are missing; in checked studies, unresolved V genes explain under half, and the rest has no known cause. V, J and clone size are those of that table, while D and trimming were read from the DNA. Within this sample are 250,000 to 300,000 clones, with roughly 90% of them counted one time only. In total, the top ten clones hold around 0.92% of the sample.

This clone showed up just a few times. It has no known antigen specificity. The record has no base qualities; no much larger clone is one base away. In this chain, TRBV5-1 is recombined with TRBJ1-3; the D gene lacks a confident call. This clonotype originated in a woman aged 25 to 39 who had recovered from COVID-19. Specimen: PBMCs or T cells enriched from blood (not recorded which). The CDR3 loop reads CASSLESSSGNTIYF. The nucleotide sequence is TGCGCCAGCAGCTTGGAGTCCAGCTCTGGAAACACCATATATTTT.